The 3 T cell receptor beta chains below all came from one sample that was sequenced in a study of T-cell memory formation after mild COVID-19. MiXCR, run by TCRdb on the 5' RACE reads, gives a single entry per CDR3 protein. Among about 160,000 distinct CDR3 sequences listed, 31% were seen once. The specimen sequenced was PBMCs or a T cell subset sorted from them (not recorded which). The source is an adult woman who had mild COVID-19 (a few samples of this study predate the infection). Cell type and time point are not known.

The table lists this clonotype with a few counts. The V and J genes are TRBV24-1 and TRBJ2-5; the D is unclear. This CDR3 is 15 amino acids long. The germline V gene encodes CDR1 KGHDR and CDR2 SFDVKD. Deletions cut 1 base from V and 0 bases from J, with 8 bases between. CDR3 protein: CATSDLKGNQETQYF. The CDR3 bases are TGTGCCACCAGTGATTTAAAGGGAAACCAAGAGACCCAGTACTTC.

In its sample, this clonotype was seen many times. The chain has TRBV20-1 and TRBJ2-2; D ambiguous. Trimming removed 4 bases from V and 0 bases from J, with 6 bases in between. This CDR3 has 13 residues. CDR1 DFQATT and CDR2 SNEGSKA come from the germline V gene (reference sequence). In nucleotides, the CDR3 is TGCAGTGCTATCCATACGAACACCGGGGAGCTGTTTTTT. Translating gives CSAIHTNTGELFF.

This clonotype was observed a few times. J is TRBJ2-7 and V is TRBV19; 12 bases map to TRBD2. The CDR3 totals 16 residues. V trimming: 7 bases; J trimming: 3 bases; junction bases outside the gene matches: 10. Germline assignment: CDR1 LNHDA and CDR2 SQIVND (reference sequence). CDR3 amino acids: CASNPSGLAGSYEQYF. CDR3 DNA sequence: TGTGCCAGTAACCCCAGCGGACTAGCGGGAAGCTACGAGCAGTACTTC.